The 23 T cell receptor beta chains below all came from one sample that was sequenced in a study of shared clonotypes between healthy human individuals. In the naive CD8 group, cells lacked CD45RO and were positively selected for CCR7, so terminally differentiated effector memory CD45RA+ cells were left out. The repertoire was sequenced with immunoSEQ multiplex PCR; TCRdb's copy has only in-frame clones and lacks some. The sample shows 2 million to 2.5 million clones, just over 90% of them seen only once. The sequencing sample was made of naive CD8+ T cells from PBMCs. These receptor sequences come from a man aged 18 to 30 in good health. Some clones in this sample may be carry-over from other donors' samples.

This sequence joins TRBV10-3 and TRBJ2-1; 7 nucleotides agree with TRBD2. The CDR3 loop spans 18 amino acids. Germline lookup yields CDR1 ENHRY and CDR2 SYGVKD. The V gene end was trimmed by 0 bases and the J gene end by 0 bases; junction bases not matched to a gene: 8. CDR3 coding DNA: TGTGCCATCAGTGAGTCGATCCTAGCGGAAAGCTCCTACAATGAGCAGTTCTTC. This translates into CAISESILAESSYNEQFF.

A note on this clone: This same CDR3 is encoded by further DNA sequences in the sample. The chain links TRBV6-6 to TRBJ1-1, with no clear D. The CDR3 has 13 residues. Between the trimmed V and J ends, which lost 7 bases and 2 bases, there was a span of 11 bases. Germline V gene data show CDR1 as MNHNY and CDR2 as SVGAGI (reference sequence). CDR3 amino acids: CASTQGGNTEAFF. CDR3 sequence (DNA): TGTGCCAGCACCCAAGGAGGCAACACTGAAGCTTTCTTT.

V usage is TRBV11-2 and J usage is TRBJ2-7, with 7 bases identical to TRBD2. The germline V gene has CDR1 SGHAT and CDR2 FQNNGV. This CDR3 contains 14 residues. Losses at the gene ends were 6 bases for V and 6 bases for J; bases not matched to a gene: 11. The CDR3 is CASSDREAEPEQYF. The CDR3 DNA is TGTGCCAGCAGTGATCGGGAGGCCGAACCCGAGCAGTACTTC.

The chain is built from TRBV28 and TRBJ1-2; TRBD1 aligns across 8 bases. The CDR3 has 13 residues. Trimming took 7 bases from V and 8 from J; bases not matched to a gene: 9. Per the germline V gene, CDR1 is MDHEN and CDR2 is SYDVKM. Here the CDR3 reads CASIQGAGRGYTF. CDR3 nucleotide sequence: TGTGCCAGCATTCAGGGGGCCGGGCGGGGCTACACCTTC.

V usage is TRBV7-9 and J usage is TRBJ1-2, with 8 bases fitting TRBD1. CDR1 and CDR2 from the germline V gene are SEHNR and FQNEAQ (reference sequence). The CDR3 has 13 residues. The trim removed 5 bases at V and 4 bases at J, leaving 3 bases unmatched. The CDR3 DNA follows: TGTGCCAGCAGCCCGACAGGGGCCTATGGCTACACCTTC. This sequence encodes CASSPTGAYGYTF.

This chain connects TRBV7-9 to TRBJ2-4; 9 positions match TRBD1. Germline values: CDR1 SEHNR, CDR2 FQNEAQ (reference sequence). This CDR3 has 17 residues. Trimming at V came to 3 bases and at J to 2 bases, leaving 8 bases not matched to a gene. Written as DNA, the CDR3 is TGTGCCAGCAGCTTGGGGGGACAGGGTACCCCCAAAAACATTCAGTACTTC. Protein product: CASSLGGQGTPKNIQYF.

V usage is TRBV5-1 and J usage is TRBJ1-2; D is ambiguous. V lost 4 bases, J lost 1 base, and 11 bases lay in between. CDR1 is SGHRS, CDR2 YFSETQ, per germline. This CDR3 spans 14 amino acids. Written as DNA, the CDR3 is TGCGCCAGCAGCCCGGCCGGCGGTAACTATGGCTACACCTTC. It yields the protein CASSPAGGNYGYTF.

The chain is built from TRBV27 and TRBJ2-1; 7 nucleotides line up with TRBD1. CDR1 MNHEY and CDR2 SMNVEV come from the germline V gene (reference sequence). This CDR3 has 14 residues. Trimming took 6 bases from V and 5 from J; bases not matched to a gene: 7. CDR3 sequence: CASRVEGANNEQFF. The CDR3 nucleotides read TGTGCCAGCAGGGTAGAGGGGGCTAACAATGAGCAGTTCTTC.

This clone has only a few counts. The V and J genes are TRBV5-1 and TRBJ2-7, with TRBD1 matching over 9 bases. Germline V gene sequence: CDR1 SGHRS, CDR2 YFSETQ. The CDR3 totals 14 residues. J was trimmed by 3 bases and V by 2 bases; bases with no gene match: 3. The DNA for the CDR3 is TGCGCCAGCAGCTTCGGGACAGGGAACTACGAGCAGTACTTC. Translation: CASSFGTGNYEQYF.

The rearrangement links TRBV28 to TRBJ2-7, with 8 positions matching TRBD1. The CDR3 runs to 15 residues. Germline assignment: CDR1 MDHEN and CDR2 SYDVKM. Trimming took 6 bases from V and 3 from J; bases not matched to a gene: 10. CDR3 nucleotide sequence: TGTGCCAGCAGCAAAACAAGGGGACAGGACTACGAGCAGTACTTC. Translating gives CASSKTRGQDYEQYF. Looking up the rest from reference TRBV28 and TRBJ2-7 gives the full variable domain: DVKVTQSSRYLVKRTGEKVFLECVQDMDHENMFWYRQDPGLGLRLIYFSYDVKMKEKGDIPEGYSVSREKKERFSLILESASTNQTSMYLCASSKTRGQDYEQYFGPGTRLTVT.

As concerns this clone: Other DNA sequences in the sample encode the same CDR3. The V gene is TRBV5-6, the J gene TRBJ2-7, with D possibly TRBD2 on 6 matching bases. The CDR3 is 12 residues long. V gave up 4 bases and J gave up 4 bases, with 9 bases separating them. The germline V gene has CDR1 SGHDT and CDR2 YYEEEE. The CDR3 region has the DNA TGTGCCAGCAGCCGTGGGGGGTACGAGCAGTACTTC. It specifies CASSRGGYEQYF.

The V and J genes are TRBV5-1 and TRBJ2-5, with 8 bases that match TRBD2. The CDR3 runs 16 residues. Germline-derived CDR1 and CDR2 are SGHRS and YFSETQ. The ends lost 0 bases at V and 2 bases at J; junction bases unmatched: 6. CDR3 amino acids: CASSLARTGGQETQYF. The CDR3 DNA sequence: TGCGCCAGCAGCTTGGCACGTACGGGGGGGCAAGAGACCCAGTACTTC.

The genes are TRBV27 and TRBJ2-1; the D gene is possibly TRBD2 (6 bases). The V and J ends lost 8 bases and 0 bases respectively, with 14 bases between them. There are 15 residues in the CDR3. The germline CDR1 and CDR2 sequences are MNHEY and SMNVEV (reference sequence). CDR3 in DNA: TGTGCCAGCCGAGGGACTCCGAGCTCCTACAATGAGCAGTTCTTC. Protein sequence: CASRGTPSSYNEQFF.

This chain uses TRBV27 with TRBJ2-2, with 10 nucleotides matching TRBD2. Germline assignment: CDR1 MNHEY and CDR2 SMNVEV (reference sequence). This CDR3 spans 14 amino acids. V was clipped by 6 bases and J by 6 bases; unmatched bases: 4. Here the CDR3 reads CASRPGTSAGELFF. In DNA form, the CDR3 reads TGTGCCAGCAGACCCGGGACTAGCGCCGGGGAGCTGTTTTTT.

The CDR3 loop is CASSSYGTPSDTQYF. For the CDR3, the DNA is TGTGCCAGCAGTTCGTACGGGACTCCGTCCGATACGCAGTATTTT. The chain is built from TRBV27 and TRBJ2-3; a weak D match, TRBD2 (6 bases). Germline CDR1 is MNHEY and CDR2 is SMNVEV (reference sequence). The CDR3 has 15 residues. Trimming cost V 4 bases and J 6 bases, with 17 bases left between them.

As for this clone: The same CDR3 also results from other DNA sequences found in this sample. The rearrangement links TRBV19 to TRBJ2-7; 12 nucleotides agree with TRBD1. The CDR3 extends over 14 amino acids. Per the germline V gene, CDR1 is LNHDA and CDR2 is SQIVND (reference sequence). With V trimmed by 7 bases and J by 4 bases, 5 bases remained unmatched. CDR3 nucleotide sequence: TGTGCCAGTACTCCGGGACAGGGGGCTTACGAGCAGTACTTC. As protein: CASTPGQGAYEQYF.

The V gene is TRBV9, the J gene TRBJ2-3, with TRBD1 matching over 7 bases. The J segment lost 2 bases and the V segment lost 0 bases, leaving 9 bases of the junction unmatched. Germline V gives CDR1 SGDLS, CDR2 YYNGEE. The CDR3 runs to 17 residues. The CDR3 DNA sequence: TGTGCCAGCAGCGTAGGGGACCCGACAGGGTTCACAGATACGCAGTATTTT. It codes for CASSVGDPTGFTDTQYF.

On this clone: The same CDR3 also results from other DNA sequences found in this sample. This sequence joins TRBV6-5 and TRBJ2-7; 8 positions match TRBD2. Germline V CDR1 and CDR2: MNHEY, SVGAGI. The CDR3 spans 13 residues. V lost 6 bases and J lost 3; bases outside the gene matches: 4. The CDR3 protein is CASSPSGSYEQYF. CDR3 DNA: TGTGCCAGCAGCCCAAGCGGGAGCTACGAGCAGTACTTC.

The chain employs TRBV27 and TRBJ1-4; D unclear. Germline V gives CDR1 MNHEY, CDR2 SMNVEV (reference sequence). The CDR3 length is 17 residues. V was trimmed by 3 bases and J by 10 bases, leaving 24 bases between them. Here the CDR3 DNA reads TGTGCCAGCAGTTTTCTAACAGTGCTACAAGGGCCGGGAAAACTGTTTTTT. Protein product: CASSFLTVLQGPGKLFF.

V usage is TRBV4-1 and J usage is TRBJ2-7; D is unresolved. This CDR3 has 13 residues. V was shortened by 1 base and J by 3 bases, with 7 bases between the two germline ends. Germline V gene sequence: CDR1 MGHRA, CDR2 YSYEKL. The CDR3, as DNA: TGCGCCAGCAGCCAAGCCAGCTTCTACGAGCAGTACTTC. It encodes CASSQASFYEQYF.

This rearrangement joins TRBV19 to TRBJ2-7, with TRBD1 as a possible D gene (5 bases). In germline, CDR1 is LNHDA, CDR2 SQIVND (reference sequence). The CDR3 sequence is 13 residues long. V lost 6 bases, J lost 3 bases, and 12 bases lay in between. CDR3 DNA sequence: TGTGCCAGTAGGATTCCCGACAGCTACGAGCAGTACTTC. This codes for CASRIPDSYEQYF.

The chain combines TRBV10-3 with TRBJ2-7; 7 nucleotides agree with TRBD1. From germline, CDR1 is ENHRY and CDR2 SYGVKD. The CDR3 is 14 residues long. V lost 8 bases and J lost 6; bases outside the gene matches: 13. This chain's CDR3 is CAIGSGGFSGEQYF. As DNA, the CDR3 is TGTGCCATCGGGTCAGGGGGTTTTAGTGGCGAGCAGTACTTC.

V is TRBV5-5 and J is TRBJ2-5; TRBD1 matches at 9 bases. The V and J ends lost 2 bases and 4 bases, in that order; junction bases with no gene match: 3. This CDR3 contains 14 residues. The germline gives CDR1 SGHKS, CDR2 YYEKEE (reference sequence). The CDR3 bases are TGTGCCAGCAGCTTAACAGGGGGCTTAGAGACCCAGTACTTC. Residues: CASSLTGGLETQYF. Looking up the rest from reference TRBV5-5 and TRBJ2-5 gives the full variable domain: DAGVTQSPTHLIKTRGQQVTLRCSPISGHKSVSWYQQVLGQGPQFIFQYYEKEERGRGNFPDRFSARQFPNYSSELNVNALLLGDSALYLCASSLTGGLETQYFGPGTRLLVL.